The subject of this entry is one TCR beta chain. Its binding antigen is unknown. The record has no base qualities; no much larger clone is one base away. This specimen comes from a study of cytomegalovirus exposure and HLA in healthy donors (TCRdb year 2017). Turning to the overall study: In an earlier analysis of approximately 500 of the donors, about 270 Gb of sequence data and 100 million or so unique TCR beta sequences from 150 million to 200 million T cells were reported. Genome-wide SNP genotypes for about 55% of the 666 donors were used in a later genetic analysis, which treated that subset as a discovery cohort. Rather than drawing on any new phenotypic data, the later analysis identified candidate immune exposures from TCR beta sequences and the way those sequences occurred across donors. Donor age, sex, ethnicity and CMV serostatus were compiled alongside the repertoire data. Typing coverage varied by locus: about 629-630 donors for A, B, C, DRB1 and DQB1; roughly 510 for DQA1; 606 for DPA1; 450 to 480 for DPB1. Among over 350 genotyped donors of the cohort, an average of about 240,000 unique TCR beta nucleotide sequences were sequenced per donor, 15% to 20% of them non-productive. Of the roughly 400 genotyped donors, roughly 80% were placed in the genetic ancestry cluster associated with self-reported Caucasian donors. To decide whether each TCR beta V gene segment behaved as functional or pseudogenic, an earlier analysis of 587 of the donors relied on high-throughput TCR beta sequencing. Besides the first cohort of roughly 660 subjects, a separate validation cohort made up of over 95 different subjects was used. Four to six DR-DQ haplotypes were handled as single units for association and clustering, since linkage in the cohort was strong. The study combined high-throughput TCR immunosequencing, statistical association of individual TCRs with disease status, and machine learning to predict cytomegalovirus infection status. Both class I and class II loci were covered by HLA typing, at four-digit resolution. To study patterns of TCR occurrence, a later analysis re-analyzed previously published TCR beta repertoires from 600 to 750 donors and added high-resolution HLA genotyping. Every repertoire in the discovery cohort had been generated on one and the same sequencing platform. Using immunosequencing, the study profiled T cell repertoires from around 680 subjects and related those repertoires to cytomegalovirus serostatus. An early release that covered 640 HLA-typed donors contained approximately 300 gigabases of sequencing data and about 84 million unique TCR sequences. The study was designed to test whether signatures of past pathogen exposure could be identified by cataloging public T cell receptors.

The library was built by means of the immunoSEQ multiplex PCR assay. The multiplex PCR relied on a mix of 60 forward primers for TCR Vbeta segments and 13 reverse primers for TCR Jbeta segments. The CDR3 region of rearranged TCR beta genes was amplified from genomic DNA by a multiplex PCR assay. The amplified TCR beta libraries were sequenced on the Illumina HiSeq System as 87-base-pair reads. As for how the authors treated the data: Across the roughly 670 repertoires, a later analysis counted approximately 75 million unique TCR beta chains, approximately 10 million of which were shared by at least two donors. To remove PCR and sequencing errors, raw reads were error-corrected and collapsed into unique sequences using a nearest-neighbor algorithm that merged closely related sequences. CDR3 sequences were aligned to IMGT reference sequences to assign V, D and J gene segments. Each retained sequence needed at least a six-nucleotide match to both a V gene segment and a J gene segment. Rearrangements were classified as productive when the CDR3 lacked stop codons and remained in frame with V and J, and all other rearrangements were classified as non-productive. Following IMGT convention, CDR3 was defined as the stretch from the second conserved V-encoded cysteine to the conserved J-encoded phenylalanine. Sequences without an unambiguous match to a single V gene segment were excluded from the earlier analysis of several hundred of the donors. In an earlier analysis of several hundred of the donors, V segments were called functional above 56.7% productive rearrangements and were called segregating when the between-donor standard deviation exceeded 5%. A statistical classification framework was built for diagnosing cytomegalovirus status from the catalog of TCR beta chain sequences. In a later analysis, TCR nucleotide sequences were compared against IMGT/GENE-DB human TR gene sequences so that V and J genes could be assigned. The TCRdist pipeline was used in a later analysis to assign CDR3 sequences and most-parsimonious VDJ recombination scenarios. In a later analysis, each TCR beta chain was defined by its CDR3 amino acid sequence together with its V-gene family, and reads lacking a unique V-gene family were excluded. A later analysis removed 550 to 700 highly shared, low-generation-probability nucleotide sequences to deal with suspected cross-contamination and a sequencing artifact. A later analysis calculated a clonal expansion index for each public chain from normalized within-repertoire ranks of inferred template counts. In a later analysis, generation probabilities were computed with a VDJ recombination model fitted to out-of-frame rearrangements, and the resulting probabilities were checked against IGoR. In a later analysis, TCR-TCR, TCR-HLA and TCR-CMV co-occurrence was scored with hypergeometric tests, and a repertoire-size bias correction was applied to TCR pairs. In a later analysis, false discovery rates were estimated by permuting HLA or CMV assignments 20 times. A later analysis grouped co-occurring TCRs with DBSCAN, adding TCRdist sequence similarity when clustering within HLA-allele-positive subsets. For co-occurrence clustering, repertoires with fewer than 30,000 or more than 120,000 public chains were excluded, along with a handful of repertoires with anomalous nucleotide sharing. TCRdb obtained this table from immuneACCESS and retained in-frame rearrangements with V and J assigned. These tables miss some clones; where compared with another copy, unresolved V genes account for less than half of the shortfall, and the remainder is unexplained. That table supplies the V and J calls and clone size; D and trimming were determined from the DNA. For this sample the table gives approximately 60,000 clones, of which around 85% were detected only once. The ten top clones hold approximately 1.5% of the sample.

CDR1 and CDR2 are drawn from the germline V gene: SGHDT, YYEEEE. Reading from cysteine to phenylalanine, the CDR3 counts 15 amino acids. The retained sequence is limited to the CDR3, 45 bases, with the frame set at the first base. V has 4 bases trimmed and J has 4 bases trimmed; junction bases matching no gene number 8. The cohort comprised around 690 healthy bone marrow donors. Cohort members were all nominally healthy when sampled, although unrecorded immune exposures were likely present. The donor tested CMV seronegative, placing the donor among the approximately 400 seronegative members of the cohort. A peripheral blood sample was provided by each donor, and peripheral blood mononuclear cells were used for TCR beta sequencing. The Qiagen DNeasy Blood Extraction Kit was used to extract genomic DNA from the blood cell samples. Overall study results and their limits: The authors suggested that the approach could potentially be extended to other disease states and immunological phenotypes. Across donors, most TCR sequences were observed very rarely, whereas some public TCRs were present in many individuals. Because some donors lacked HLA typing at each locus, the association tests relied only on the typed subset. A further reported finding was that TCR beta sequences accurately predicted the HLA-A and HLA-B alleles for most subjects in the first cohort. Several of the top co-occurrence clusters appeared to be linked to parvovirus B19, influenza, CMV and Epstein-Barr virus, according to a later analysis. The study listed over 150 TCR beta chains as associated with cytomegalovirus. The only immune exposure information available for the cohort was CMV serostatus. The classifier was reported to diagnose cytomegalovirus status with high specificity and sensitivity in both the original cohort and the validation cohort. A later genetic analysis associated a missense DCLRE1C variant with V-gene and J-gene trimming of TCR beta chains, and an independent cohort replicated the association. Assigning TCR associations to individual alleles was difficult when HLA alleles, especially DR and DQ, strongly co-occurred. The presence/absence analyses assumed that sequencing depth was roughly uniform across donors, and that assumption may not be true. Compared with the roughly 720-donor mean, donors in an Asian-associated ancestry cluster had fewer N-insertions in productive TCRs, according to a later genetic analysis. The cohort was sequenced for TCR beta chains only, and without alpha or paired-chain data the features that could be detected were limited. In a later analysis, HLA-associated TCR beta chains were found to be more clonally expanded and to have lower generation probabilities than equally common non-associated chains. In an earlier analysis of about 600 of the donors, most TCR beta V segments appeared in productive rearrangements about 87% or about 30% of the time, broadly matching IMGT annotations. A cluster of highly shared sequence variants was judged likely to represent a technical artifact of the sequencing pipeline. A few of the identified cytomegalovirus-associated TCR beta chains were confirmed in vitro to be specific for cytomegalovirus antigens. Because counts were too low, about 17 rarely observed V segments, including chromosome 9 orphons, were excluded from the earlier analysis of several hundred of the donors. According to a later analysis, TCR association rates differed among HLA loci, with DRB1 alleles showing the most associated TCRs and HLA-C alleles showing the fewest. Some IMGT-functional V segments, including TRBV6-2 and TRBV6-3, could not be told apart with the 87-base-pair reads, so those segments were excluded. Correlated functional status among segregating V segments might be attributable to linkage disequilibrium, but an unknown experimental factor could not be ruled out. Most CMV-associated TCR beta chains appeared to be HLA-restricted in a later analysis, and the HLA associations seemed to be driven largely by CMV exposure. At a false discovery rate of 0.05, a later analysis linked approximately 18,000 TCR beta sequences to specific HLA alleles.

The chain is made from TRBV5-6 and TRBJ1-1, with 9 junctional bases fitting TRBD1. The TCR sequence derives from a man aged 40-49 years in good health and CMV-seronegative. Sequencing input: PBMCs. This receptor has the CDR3 CASSRTGAFGTEAFF. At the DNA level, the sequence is TGTGCCAGCAGCCGGACAGGGGCCTTCGGCACTGAAGCTTTCTTT.